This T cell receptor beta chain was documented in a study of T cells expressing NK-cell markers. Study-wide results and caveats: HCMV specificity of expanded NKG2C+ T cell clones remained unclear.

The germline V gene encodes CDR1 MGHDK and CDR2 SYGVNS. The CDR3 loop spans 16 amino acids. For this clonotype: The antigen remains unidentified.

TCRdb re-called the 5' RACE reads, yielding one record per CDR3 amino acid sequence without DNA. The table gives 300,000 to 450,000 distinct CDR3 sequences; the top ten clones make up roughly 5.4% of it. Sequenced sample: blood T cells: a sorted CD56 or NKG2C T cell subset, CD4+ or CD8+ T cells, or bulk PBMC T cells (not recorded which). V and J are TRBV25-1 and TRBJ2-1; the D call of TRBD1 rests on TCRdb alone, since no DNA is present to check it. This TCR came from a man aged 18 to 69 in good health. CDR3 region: CASSDTGTGYRNEQFF.